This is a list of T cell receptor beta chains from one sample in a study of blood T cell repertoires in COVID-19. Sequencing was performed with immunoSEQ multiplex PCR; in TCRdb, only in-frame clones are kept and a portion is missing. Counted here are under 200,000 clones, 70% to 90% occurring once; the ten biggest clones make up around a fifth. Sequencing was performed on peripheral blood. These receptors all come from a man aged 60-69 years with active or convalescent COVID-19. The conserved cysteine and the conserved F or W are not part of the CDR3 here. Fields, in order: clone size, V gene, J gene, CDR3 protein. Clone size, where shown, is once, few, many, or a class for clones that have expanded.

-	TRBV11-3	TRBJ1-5	ASMPQKISGVESNQPQH
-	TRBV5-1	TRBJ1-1	ASSPLGAVNTEAF
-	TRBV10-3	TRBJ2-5	AISESGSGGPQETQY
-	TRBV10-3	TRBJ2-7	AITLGRGAYEQY
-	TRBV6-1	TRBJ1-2	ASSEGVGGYYGYT
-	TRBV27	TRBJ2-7	ASSLKGAPGQGASYEQY
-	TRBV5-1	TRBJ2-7	ASSLGASGGFYEQY
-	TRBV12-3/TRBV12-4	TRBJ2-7	ASSLQGGEQY
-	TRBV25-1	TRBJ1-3	ASSESNWPQSDGNTIY
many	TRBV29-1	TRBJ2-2	SARQGFNGELF
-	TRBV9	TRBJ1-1	ASSVAGNEGAF
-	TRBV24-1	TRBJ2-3	ATAAGLETDTQY
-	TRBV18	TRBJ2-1	ASSPQQGGGNEQF
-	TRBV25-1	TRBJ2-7	ASSERTGPYEQY
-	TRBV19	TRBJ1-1	ASSLGTGGLQAF
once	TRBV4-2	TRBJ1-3	ASSQGQGGGNTIY
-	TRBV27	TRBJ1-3	ASSRRDPSGNTIY
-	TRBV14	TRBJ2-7	ASSPFGGAPYEQY
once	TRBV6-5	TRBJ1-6	ASRGGGGNSPLH
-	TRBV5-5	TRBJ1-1	ASSLRSIGGTEAF
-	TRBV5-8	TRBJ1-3	ASSLVHRLWGNTIY
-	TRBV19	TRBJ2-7	ASSSWDRDYEQY
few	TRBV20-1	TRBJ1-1	SAYRAGEAF
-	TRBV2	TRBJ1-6	ASSSEGGGNNSPLH
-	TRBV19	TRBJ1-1	ASNPELGQLNTEAF
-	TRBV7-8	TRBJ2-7	ASTKNRETTYEQY
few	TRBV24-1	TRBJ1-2	ATSDPGQGADYGYT
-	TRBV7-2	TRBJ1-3	ASSLYRGNTIY
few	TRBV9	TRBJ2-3	ASSADSWDTQY
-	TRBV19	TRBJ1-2	ASIQPGGTSNYGYT
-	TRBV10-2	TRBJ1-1	ASSRDRPLQTSGAEAF
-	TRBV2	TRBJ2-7	ASSEGRRLAPEQY
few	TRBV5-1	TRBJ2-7	ASSPSWGGVYEQY
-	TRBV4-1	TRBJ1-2	ASRPTGRNYGYT
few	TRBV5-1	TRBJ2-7	ASSLDSGYEQY
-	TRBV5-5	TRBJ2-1	ASSLGLAAYNEQF
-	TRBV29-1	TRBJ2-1	SVEGASGGLFNEQF
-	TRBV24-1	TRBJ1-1	AMPTGVAF
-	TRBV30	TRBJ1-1	AWGLGQDAEAF
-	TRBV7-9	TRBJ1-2	ASSFYLTGNYGYT
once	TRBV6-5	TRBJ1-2	ASSRQIANYGYT
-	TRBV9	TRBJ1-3	ASSAGHGNTIY
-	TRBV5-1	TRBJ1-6	ASERAGSNSPLH
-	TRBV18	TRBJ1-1	ASSPQGHENTEAF
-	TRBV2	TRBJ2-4	ASRVGGGNIQY
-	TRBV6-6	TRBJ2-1	ASKRTGTSGDNEQF
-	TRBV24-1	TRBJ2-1	ATSKGQGAGEQF
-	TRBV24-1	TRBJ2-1	ATSDFNTVSYNEQF